The 6 T cell receptor beta chains in this list originate from one sample, sequenced in a study of T cells after yellow fever vaccination. TCRdb re-called the 5' RACE reads with MiXCR, one entry per CDR3 protein. Of approximately 510,000 distinct CDR3 sequences in the sample, 20% to 25% were seen once. The source material was PBMCs, sampled less than 25 days after the first yellow fever vaccination. All receptors come from a young man who received the YFV17D yellow fever vaccine.

The chain has TRBV4-1 and TRBJ2-3, with D hard to call. Trimming shortened V by 5 bases and J by 4 bases, and 16 bases separated the two germline ends. The CDR3 is 15 amino acids. CDR1 and CDR2 (germline): MGHRA, YSYEKL. The CDR3 bases are TGCGCCAGCAGCGCGGTAGCTGGAGTCGCAGATACGCAGTATTTT. It is translated as CASSAVAGVADTQYF.

This clonotype was detected only a few times. This rearrangement joins TRBV24-1 to TRBJ2-3; D could derive from TRBD1 or TRBD2 (5 bases each). The CDR3 is 16 amino acids. Germline CDR1 and CDR2: KGHDR and SFDVKD. V was pared by 9 bases and J by 0 bases, with 18 bases between. The CDR3 protein is CATSDPGRSSTDTQYF. The CDR3 nucleotides are TGTGCCACCTCCGATCCGGGACGGTCTAGCACAGATACGCAGTATTTT.

The chain combines TRBV6-2 or TRBV6-3 with TRBJ2-2; D assignment may be TRBD1 or TRBD2 (5 bases each). Germline CDR1 MNHEY, CDR2 SVGEGT. The V and J ends lost 4 bases and 0 bases respectively, with 9 bases between them. This CDR3 is built from 15 residues. CDR3 in DNA: TGTGCCAGCAGTTGGGGGACGACGAACACCGGGGAGCTGTTTTTT. It specifies CASSWGTTNTGELFF.

V gene TRBV6-1 combines with J gene TRBJ2-6; D not certain. This CDR3 comprises 17 residues. V gave up 6 bases and J gave up 2 bases, with 17 bases separating them. Per germline, CDR1 MNHNS and CDR2 SASEGT. CDR3 bases: TGTGCCAGCAGCCCTGGATGGCTGGTGCCTGGGGCCAACGTCCTGACTTTC. Protein sequence: CASSPGWLVPGANVLTF.

The table lists this clonotype with a few counts. The chain uses TRBV3-1 and TRBJ2-3; 11 positions agree with TRBD2. V lost 3 bases and J lost 2; bases outside the gene matches: 4. CDR1 and CDR2 from the germline V gene are LGHDT and YNNKEL (reference sequence). The CDR3 loop spans 16 amino acids. CDR3 bases: TGTGCCAGCAGCCATACTAGCGGGGGCCTCACAGATACGCAGTATTTT. It codes for CASSHTSGGLTDTQYF.

This chain links TRBV4-2 with TRBJ2-3; D possibly corresponds to TRBD1 (6 bases). V gave up 0 bases and J gave up 6 bases, with 16 bases separating them. This CDR3 contains 16 residues. CDR1 and CDR2 from the germline V gene are LGHNA and YNFKEQ. The CDR3 loop is CASSQERAMGADTQYF. The CDR3 nucleotides read TGTGCCAGCAGCCAAGAGCGGGCCATGGGGGCCGATACGCAGTATTTT.